This T cell receptor beta chain was profiled in a study of blood T cell repertoires in COVID-19. Study-level background: Whether acute or convalescent, the COVID-19 samples came from the United States, Italy and Spain.

After removal of 1 base from V and 4 bases from J, the junction contained 4 bases not matched to a gene. The germline gives CDR1 LGHNA, CDR2 YNFKEQ. The CDR3 has 15 amino acids. In its sample, this clone was seen once. TCRdb keeps only in-frame clones here, not all; method: immunoSEQ multiplex PCR. Of more than 75,000 clones listed, about four fifths are singletons. Sequencing input: peripheral blood. V is TRBV4-2 and J is TRBJ2-5; TRBD2 matches 9 bases. The TCR originated in a human donor in a cohort sampled during active COVID-19. The CDR3 region is CASSQVAGVRETQYF. As DNA, the CDR3 is TGTGCCAGCAGCCAAGTAGCGGGAGTTAGAGAGACCCAGTACTTC.